The 5 T cell receptor beta chains given below trace back to one sample, sequenced in a study of Ad26.COV2.S vaccination and SARS-CoV-2 variants. TCRdb keeps only in-frame clones here, not all; method: immunoSEQ multiplex PCR. Of roughly 320,000 clones in the sample, about 86% were seen once. Described treatment: about 20 received Ad26.COV2.S at low or high dose, single or two shots; about 5 received placebo; per-sample allocation not given. Sampling took place 63 days after the first vaccine or placebo injection. The sample here was peripheral blood, taken in a trial of Ad26.COV2.S vaccine versus placebo. Source of these receptors: a person aged 18-65 years who received the Ad26.COV2.S COVID-19 vaccine or a placebo.

This chain links TRBV7-2 with TRBJ2-1; no clear D. The CDR3 extends over 13 amino acids. Germline V gene lookup returns CDR1 SGHTA and CDR2 FQGNSA. Trimming removed 3 bases from V and 0 bases from J, with 3 bases in between. This CDR3 reads CASSFSSYNEQFF. CDR3 coding DNA: TGTGCCAGCAGCTTCAGCTCCTACAATGAGCAGTTCTTC.

This chain links TRBV5-1 with TRBJ2-7; the match to TRBD1 covers 7 bases. The CDR3 totals 14 residues. Germline assignment: CDR1 SGHRS and CDR2 YFSETQ. The J segment lost 6 bases and the V segment lost 4 bases, leaving 10 bases of the junction unmatched. CDR3 residues: CASSTGQERREQYF. DNA for the CDR3: TGCGCCAGCAGCACCGGACAGGAGAGACGCGAGCAGTACTTC. The full variable domain, completed using reference TRBV5-1 and TRBJ2-7, is KAGVTQTPRYLIKTRGQQVTLSCSPISGHRSVSWYQQTPGQGLQFLFEYFSETQRNKGNFPGRFSGRQFSNSRSEMNVSTLELGDSALYLCASSTGQERREQYFGPGTRLTVT.

Here the CDR3 reads CASSQDLTSGGHTGELFF. DNA of the CDR3: TGCGCCAGCAGCCAAGATCTGACTAGCGGGGGACACACCGGGGAGCTGTTTTTT. The chain joins TRBV4-1 to TRBJ2-2; 12 bases align to TRBD2. CDR1 is MGHRA, CDR2 YSYEKL, per germline. The trim removed 0 bases at V and 3 bases at J, leaving 5 bases unmatched. The CDR3 has 18 residues.

V usage is TRBV6-4 and J usage is TRBJ1-2; D may be TRBD1 (5 bases). V lost 4 bases and J 0 bases, leaving 15 bases between the germline ends. CDR3 length: 16 residues. Looked up from germline, CDR1 is MRHNA and CDR2 is SNTAGT. The CDR3 protein is CASSVEPGWSNYGYTF. CDR3 coding DNA: TGTGCCAGCAGTGTGGAACCAGGGTGGTCTAACTATGGCTACACCTTC.

V is TRBV9 and J is TRBJ2-5; tentatively, D is TRBD1 or TRBD2 (6 bases each). With 3 bases removed from V and 4 bases from J, the gap between germline ends came to 16 bases. From germline, CDR1 is SGDLS and CDR2 YYNGEE. The CDR3 runs 15 residues. The CDR3, as DNA: TGTGCCAGCAGCGCCCAGGTAGGGGGGTTAGAGACCCAGTACTTC. This codes for CASSAQVGGLETQYF.